A single sample is the source of the 21 T cell receptor beta chains below, sequenced in a study of CD8 T cells in Susac syndrome. RNA, at about 0.5 to 1 ug, was reverse transcribed with random hexamers. From the immunoSEQ multiplex PCR reads, TCRdb called clonotypes with MiXCR, one entry per CDR3 protein. The table shows approximately 190,000 distinct CDR3 sequences, with approximately 94% occurring only once. Specimen: CD4+ T cells from PBMCs. The receptors come from a human donor with Susac syndrome.

The gene calls are TRBV6-6 and TRBJ2-7; D is ambiguous. This CDR3 region has 11 residues. Germline loops: CDR1 MNHNY, CDR2 SVGAGI (reference sequence). Trimming pared 2 bases from V and 7 bases from J, leaving 6 bases between. CDR3 residues: CASSYPPEQYF. The CDR3 DNA follows: TGTGCCAGCAGTTACCCCCCAGAGCAGTACTTC.

The chain combines TRBV9 with TRBJ2-7; 7 bases agree with TRBD1. Looked up from germline, CDR1 is SGDLS and CDR2 is YYNGEE. The CDR3 is made up of 17 amino acids. V dropped 3 bases and J dropped 3; count of bases not matched to a gene: 15. The CDR3 region is CASSEGAGGALNYEQYF. The CDR3 coding sequence is TGTGCCAGCAGCGAGGGGGCAGGTGGGGCCCTGAACTACGAGCAGTACTTC.

The V gene is TRBV30, the J gene TRBJ2-3; a possible D gene is TRBD2 (7 bases). Germline CDR1 is GTSNPN and CDR2 is SVGIG (reference sequence). The V end was cut by 0 bases, the J end by 5 bases, with 15 bases between. The CDR3 contains 15 residues. CDR3 bases: TGTGCCTGGAGTGTACGTGGGGGGGCCGAAGATACGCAGTATTTT. It specifies CAWSVRGGAEDTQYF. The whole variable domain, remainder taken from reference TRBV30 and TRBJ2-3, is SQTIHQWPATLVQPVGSPLSLECTVEGTSNPNLYWYRQAAGRGLQLLFYSVGIGQISSEVPQNLSASRPQDRQFILSSKKLLLSDSGFYLCAWSVRGGAEDTQYFGPGTRLTVL.

The CDR3 loop reads CATSSEEDTQYF. For the CDR3, the DNA is TGTGCCACCAGCAGTGAGGAAGATACGCAGTATTTT. The rearrangement uses TRBV15 and TRBJ2-3; D uncertain. V lost 3 bases and J lost 5, with 6 bases in between. The CDR3 has 12 residues. The germline V gene encodes CDR1 LNHNV and CDR2 YYDKDF (reference sequence).

This clonotype has just one count. The J gene is TRBJ2-3, the V gene TRBV12-3 or TRBV12-4; D gene unclear. The CDR3 is 14 amino acids. V lost 5 bases, J lost 1 base, and 10 bases lay in between. The CDR3 region is CASSNLPGTDTQYF. The DNA of the CDR3 is TGTGCCAGCAGTAATCTACCAGGCACAGATACGCAGTATTTT.

This clonotype was found once. The rearrangement joins TRBV4-1 to TRBJ2-3, with 16 bases fitting TRBD2. V was clipped by 4 bases and J by 2 bases; unmatched bases: 3. The CDR3 totals 17 residues. Germline CDR1 and CDR2: MGHRA and YSYEKL. The chain's CDR3 is CASSRGTSGGVTDTQYF. The CDR3 region has the DNA TGCGCCAGCAGCCGGGGGACTAGCGGGGGGGTCACAGATACGCAGTATTTT.

The CDR3 loop is CASSFYGEDTEAFF. Here the CDR3 DNA reads TGCGCCAGCAGCTTCTATGGGGAGGACACTGAAGCTTTCTTT. The chain employs TRBV5-1 and TRBJ1-1, with D hard to call. Trimming removed 2 bases at V and 3 bases at J, with 11 bases between. CDR1 SGHRS and CDR2 YFSETQ come from the germline V gene. The length of the CDR3 is 14 residues. Using reference TRBV5-1 and TRBJ1-1 for the parts outside the CDR3, the full variable domain is KAGVTQTPRYLIKTRGQQVTLSCSPISGHRSVSWYQQTPGQGLQFLFEYFSETQRNKGNFPGRFSGRQFSNSRSEMNVSTLELGDSALYLCASSFYGEDTEAFFGQGTRLTVV.

The chain links TRBV30 to TRBJ1-3; TRBD1 agrees at 7 bases. The CDR3 is 18 amino acids. Germline CDR1 GTSNPN, CDR2 SVGIG (reference sequence). V shed 3 bases and J 0 bases; nucleotides not matched to a gene: 14. CDR3 region: CAWSLRRPGGNSGNTIYF. The CDR3 bases are TGTGCCTGGAGCCTACGGAGGCCAGGGGGGAACTCTGGAAACACCATATATTTT.

The chain links TRBV5-4 to TRBJ2-2; D gene ambiguous. Trimming left V 1 base short and J 7 bases short, with 5 bases between. Germline V lookup: CDR1 SGHNT, CDR2 YYREEE (reference sequence). The CDR3 consists of 12 residues. The CDR3 reads CASSLPVGELFF. The CDR3, as DNA: TGTGCCAGCAGCTTGCCCGTCGGGGAGCTGTTTTTT.

As DNA, the CDR3 is TGTGCCAGCAGCCCCAGGGTACAGAAGTATAATTCACCCCTCCACTTT. Encoded protein: CASSPRVQKYNSPLHF. The J gene is TRBJ1-6, the V gene TRBV12-3 or TRBV12-4; possibly TRBD1 for D (5 bases). CDR3 size: 16 residues. Trimming removed 6 bases from V and 4 bases from J, with 16 bases in between.

J is TRBJ1-5 and V is TRBV20-1, with D maybe TRBD1 (6 bases). The V end lost 4 bases, the J end lost 9 bases, and 22 bases lay between the germline ends. Germline CDR1 DFQATT, CDR2 SNEGSKA (reference sequence). The CDR3 is 15 residues long. CDR3 DNA sequence: TGCAGTGCTATAGTGGGGGGCTTCTATCAGTCGCCCCAGCATTTT. It specifies CSAIVGGFYQSPQHF.

This clonotype was found once. The chain has TRBV28 and TRBJ1-2, with D hard to call. Per germline, CDR1 MDHEN and CDR2 SYDVKM. V lost 6 bases and J lost 8, with 10 bases in between. This CDR3 contains 11 residues. The CDR3 DNA is TGTGCCAGCAGATCCCCGGTGGGCTACACCTTC. This sequence encodes CASRSPVGYTF.

This rearrangement joins TRBV10-3 to TRBJ2-4; D is perhaps TRBD1 (6 bases). The germline V gene encodes CDR1 ENHRY and CDR2 SYGVKD. V was clipped by 2 bases and J by 6 bases, with 17 bases between them. This CDR3 is built from 16 residues. The CDR3 DNA sequence: TGTGCCATCAGTGAGACTCCGAACAGGGTGGGAAACATTCAGTACTTC. It is translated as CAISETPNRVGNIQYF.

This chain links TRBV30 with TRBJ1-1; 9 bases are shared with TRBD1. V shed 3 bases, J shed 0 bases, and the junction held 8 bases outside the gene matches. Germline V gives CDR1 GTSNPN, CDR2 SVGIG (reference sequence). The CDR3 covers 16 residues. The CDR3 reads CAWRRTGTGMNTEAFF. CDR3 in DNA: TGTGCCTGGAGACGAACCGGGACAGGGATGAACACTGAAGCTTTCTTT.

The chain carries TRBV12-3 or TRBV12-4 and TRBJ2-7, with TRBD1 matching over 7 bases. This CDR3 has 15 residues. J lost 2 bases, V lost 3 bases, and 7 bases had no gene match. CDR3 residues: CASSLPGQPTYEQYF. Written as DNA, the CDR3 is TGTGCCAGCAGTTTGCCGGGACAGCCCACCTACGAGCAGTACTTC.

V usage is TRBV4-2 and J usage is TRBJ2-3; 11 bases fit TRBD1. Germline loops: CDR1 LGHNA, CDR2 YNFKEQ. The CDR3 spans 14 residues. V shed 4 bases, J shed 7 bases, and the junction held 4 bases outside the gene matches. The CDR3 protein is CASSPGQGAYTQYF. CDR3 coding DNA: TGTGCCAGCAGCCCCGGACAGGGGGCTTATACGCAGTATTTT.

The rearrangement joins TRBV27 to TRBJ1-3; 8 bases agree with TRBD1. Germline V gives CDR1 MNHEY, CDR2 SMNVEV (reference sequence). V trimming: 5 bases; J trimming: 0 bases; junction bases outside the gene matches: 9. The CDR3 sequence is 17 residues long. The CDR3 coding sequence is TGTGCCAGCAGTACCCGACAGGGGAGACCCTCTGGAAACACCATATATTTT. Encoded protein: CASSTRQGRPSGNTIYF.

The chain couples TRBV5-4 to TRBJ1-4, with 9 bases matching TRBD1. There are 16 residues in the CDR3. The germline CDR1 and CDR2 sequences are SGHNT and YYREEE (reference sequence). V shed 2 bases, J shed 8 bases, and the junction held 10 bases outside the gene matches. The CDR3 loop reads CASSFSTGGAGEKLFF. As DNA, the CDR3 is TGTGCCAGCAGCTTTTCAACAGGGGGCGCGGGAGAAAAACTGTTTTTT.

The rearrangement joins TRBV5-1 to TRBJ2-5; 7 bases are shared with TRBD2. CDR3 length: 15 residues. Per the germline V gene, CDR1 is SGHRS and CDR2 is YFSETQ. V was clipped by 4 bases and J by 5 bases; unmatched bases: 11. CDR3: CASSRETSYGETQYF. The CDR3 DNA reads TGCGCCAGCAGCCGTGAGACTAGCTATGGGGAGACCCAGTACTTC. Full variable domain (missing parts from reference TRBV5-1 and TRBJ2-5): KAGVTQTPRYLIKTRGQQVTLSCSPISGHRSVSWYQQTPGQGLQFLFEYFSETQRNKGNFPGRFSGRQFSNSRSEMNVSTLELGDSALYLCASSRETSYGETQYFGPGTRLLVL.

The chain employs TRBV6-2 or TRBV6-3 and TRBJ1-2; maybe TRBD1 (6 bases). The CDR3 length is 16 residues. Germline-derived CDR1 and CDR2 are MNHEY and SVGEGT. Trimming pared 1 base from V and 6 bases from J, leaving 18 bases between. The CDR3 coding sequence is TGTGCCAGCAGTTACTATAACAGCCGGGACACAGATGGCTACACCTTC. Translation gives CASSYYNSRDTDGYTF.

The chain carries TRBV6-5 and TRBJ2-5; 8 nucleotides align to TRBD1. With V trimmed by 0 bases and J by 1 base, 4 bases remained unmatched. In germline, CDR1 is MNHEY, CDR2 SVGAGI. The CDR3 extends over 16 amino acids. The CDR3 reads CASSYSGQGAQETQYF. In DNA, the CDR3 is TGTGCCAGCAGTTACTCGGGGCAGGGGGCCCAAGAGACCCAGTACTTC.